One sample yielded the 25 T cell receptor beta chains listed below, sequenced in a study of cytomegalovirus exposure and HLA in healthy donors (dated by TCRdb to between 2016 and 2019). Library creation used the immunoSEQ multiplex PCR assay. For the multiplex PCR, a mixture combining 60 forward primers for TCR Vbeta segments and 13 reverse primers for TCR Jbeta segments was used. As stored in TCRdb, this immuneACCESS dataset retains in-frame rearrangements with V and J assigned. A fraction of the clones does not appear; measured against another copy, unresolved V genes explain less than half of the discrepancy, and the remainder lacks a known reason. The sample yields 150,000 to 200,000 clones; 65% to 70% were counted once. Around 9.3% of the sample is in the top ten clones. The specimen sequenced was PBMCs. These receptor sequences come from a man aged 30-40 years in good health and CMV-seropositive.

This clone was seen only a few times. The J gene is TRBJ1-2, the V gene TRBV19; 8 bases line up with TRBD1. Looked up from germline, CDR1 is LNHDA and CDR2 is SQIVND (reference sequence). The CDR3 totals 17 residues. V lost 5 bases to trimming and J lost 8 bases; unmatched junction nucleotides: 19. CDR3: CASSELGQVIRERGYTF. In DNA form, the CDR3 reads TGTGCCAGTAGTGAGTTGGGACAGGTAATACGAGAACGCGGCTACACCTTC.

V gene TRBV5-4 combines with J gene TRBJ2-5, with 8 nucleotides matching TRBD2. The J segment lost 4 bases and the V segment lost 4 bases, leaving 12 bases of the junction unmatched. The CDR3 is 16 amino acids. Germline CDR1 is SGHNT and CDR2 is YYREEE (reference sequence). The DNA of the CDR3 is TGTGCCAGCAGCAAAACTCTGGCGGGGGGCCGAGAGACCCAGTACTTC. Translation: CASSKTLAGGRETQYF.

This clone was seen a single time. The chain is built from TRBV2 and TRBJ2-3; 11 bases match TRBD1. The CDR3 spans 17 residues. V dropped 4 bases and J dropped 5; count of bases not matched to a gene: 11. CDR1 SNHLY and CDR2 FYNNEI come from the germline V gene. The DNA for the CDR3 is TGTGCCAGCAGTGCCCCTCCGGGACAGGGGGAGGGAGATACGCAGTATTTT. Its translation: CASSAPPGQGEGDTQYF.

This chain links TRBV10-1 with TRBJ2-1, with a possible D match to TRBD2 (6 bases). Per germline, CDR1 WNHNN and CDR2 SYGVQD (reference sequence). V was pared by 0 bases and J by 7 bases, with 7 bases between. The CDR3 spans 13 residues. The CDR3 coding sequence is TGCGCCAGCAGTGAGTCGGCGGGGAATGAGCAGTTCTTC. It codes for CASSESAGNEQFF.

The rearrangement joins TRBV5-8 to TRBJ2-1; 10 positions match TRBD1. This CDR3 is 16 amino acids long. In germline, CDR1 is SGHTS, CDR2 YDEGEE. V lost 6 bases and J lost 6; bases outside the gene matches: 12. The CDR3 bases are TGTGCCAGCACCCCGTTCCGGGACAGGGGCCTCAATGAGCAGTTCTTC. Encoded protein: CASTPFRDRGLNEQFF.

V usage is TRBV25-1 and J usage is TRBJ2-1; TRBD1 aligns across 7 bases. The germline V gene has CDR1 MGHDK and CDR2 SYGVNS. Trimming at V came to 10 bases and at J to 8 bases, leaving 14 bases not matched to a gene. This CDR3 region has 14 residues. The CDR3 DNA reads TGTGCCATTTCACAGGGGCCGCCGAATTATGAGCAGTTCTTC. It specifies CAISQGPPNYEQFF.

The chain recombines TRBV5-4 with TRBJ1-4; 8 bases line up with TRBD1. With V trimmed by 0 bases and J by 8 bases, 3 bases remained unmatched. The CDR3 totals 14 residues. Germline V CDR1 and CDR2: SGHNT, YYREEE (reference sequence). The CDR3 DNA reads TGTGCCAGCAGCTTGGCCGACAGGGGAGAAAAACTGTTTTTT. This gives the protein CASSLADRGEKLFF.

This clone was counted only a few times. CDR3 protein: CASSRDSYNQPQHF. The CDR3 DNA reads TGTGCCAGCAGTCGCGACAGCTACAATCAGCCCCAGCATTTT. The V and J genes are TRBV6-5 and TRBJ1-5, with D perhaps TRBD1 (5 bases). The CDR3 runs to 14 residues. Looked up from germline, CDR1 is MNHEY and CDR2 is SVGAGI. V lost 5 bases to trimming and J lost 3 bases, with 11 bases between them.

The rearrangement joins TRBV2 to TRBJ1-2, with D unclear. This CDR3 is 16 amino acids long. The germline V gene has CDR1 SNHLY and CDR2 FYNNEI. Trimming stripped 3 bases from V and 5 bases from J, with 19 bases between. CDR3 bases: TGTGCCAGCAGTGACCCGGGAGGCGGGCTAGGGTATGGCTACACCTTC. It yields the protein CASSDPGGGLGYGYTF.

CDR3 DNA sequence: TGCGCCAGCAGTCAATTCGGACAGGGGGAGCTTTGCCTTAACTATGGCTACACCTTC. This gives the protein CASSQFGQGELCLNYGYTF. The V gene is TRBV23-1, the J gene TRBJ1-2; 10 positions agree with TRBD1. TRBV23-1 is flagged as an ORF with uncertain function. The CDR3 spans 19 residues. The junction had 12 bases not matched to a gene; V was cut back by 1 base and J by 1 base.

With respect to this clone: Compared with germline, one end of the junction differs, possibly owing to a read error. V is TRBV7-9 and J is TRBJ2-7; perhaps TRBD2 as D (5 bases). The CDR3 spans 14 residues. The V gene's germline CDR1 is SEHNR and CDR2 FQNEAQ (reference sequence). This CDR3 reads CSSSTSSTGYEQYF. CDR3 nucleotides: TGTTCCAGCAGCACTTCTAGTACGGGATACGAGCAGTACTTC.

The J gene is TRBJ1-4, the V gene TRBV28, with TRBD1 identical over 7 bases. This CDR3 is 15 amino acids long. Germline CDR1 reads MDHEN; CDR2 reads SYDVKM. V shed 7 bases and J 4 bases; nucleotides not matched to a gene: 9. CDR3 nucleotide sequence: TGTGCCAGCAATTCGATGACAGGGTTTAATGAAAAACTGTTTTTT. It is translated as CASNSMTGFNEKLFF.

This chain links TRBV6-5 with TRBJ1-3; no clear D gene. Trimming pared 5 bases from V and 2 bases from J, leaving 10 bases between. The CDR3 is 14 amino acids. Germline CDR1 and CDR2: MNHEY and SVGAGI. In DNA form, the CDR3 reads TGTGCCAGCAGTCCAACGGGGACTGGAAACACCATATATTTT. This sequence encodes CASSPTGTGNTIYF.

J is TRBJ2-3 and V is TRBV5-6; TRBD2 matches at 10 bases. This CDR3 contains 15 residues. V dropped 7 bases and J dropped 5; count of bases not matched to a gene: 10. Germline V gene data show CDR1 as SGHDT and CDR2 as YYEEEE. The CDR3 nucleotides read TGTGCCAGCTCCTTAGGAACTAGCGGGAAAGATACGCAGTATTTT. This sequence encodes CASSLGTSGKDTQYF.

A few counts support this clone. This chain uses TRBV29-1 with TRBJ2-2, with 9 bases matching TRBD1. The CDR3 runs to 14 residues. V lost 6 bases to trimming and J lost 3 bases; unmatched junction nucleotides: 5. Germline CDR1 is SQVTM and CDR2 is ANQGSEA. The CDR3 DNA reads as TGCAGCGTGGGACAGGGCACGTACACCGGGGAGCTGTTTTTT. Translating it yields CSVGQGTYTGELFF.

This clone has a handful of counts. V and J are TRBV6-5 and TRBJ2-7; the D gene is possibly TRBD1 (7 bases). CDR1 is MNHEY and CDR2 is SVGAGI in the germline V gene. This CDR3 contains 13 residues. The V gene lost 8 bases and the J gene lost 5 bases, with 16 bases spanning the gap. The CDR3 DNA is TGTGCCAGCTCAGGGGGGCCCCTGAACGAGCAGTACTTC. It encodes CASSGGPLNEQYF.

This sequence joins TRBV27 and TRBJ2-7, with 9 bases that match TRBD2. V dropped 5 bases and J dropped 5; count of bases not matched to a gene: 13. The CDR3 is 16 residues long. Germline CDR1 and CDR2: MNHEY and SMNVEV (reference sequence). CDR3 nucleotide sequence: TGTGCCAGCAGTGCCGAGCGGGGGGCCACCGTGGACGAGCAGTACTTC. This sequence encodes CASSAERGATVDEQYF.

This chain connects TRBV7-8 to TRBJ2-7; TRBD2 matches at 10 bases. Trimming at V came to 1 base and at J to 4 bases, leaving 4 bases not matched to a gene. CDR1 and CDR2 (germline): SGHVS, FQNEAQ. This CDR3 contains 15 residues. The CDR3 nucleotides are TGTGCCAGCAGCTTAGTGAGCGGGAGGGAATACGAGCAGTACTTC. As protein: CASSLVSGREYEQYF.

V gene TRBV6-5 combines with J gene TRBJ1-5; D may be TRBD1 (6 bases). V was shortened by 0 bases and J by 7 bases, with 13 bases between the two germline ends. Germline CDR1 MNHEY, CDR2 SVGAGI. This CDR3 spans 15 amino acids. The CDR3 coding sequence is TGTGCCAGCAGTTACTCGAGTCAGGGGAAGCAGCCCCAGCATTTT. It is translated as CASSYSSQGKQPQHF.

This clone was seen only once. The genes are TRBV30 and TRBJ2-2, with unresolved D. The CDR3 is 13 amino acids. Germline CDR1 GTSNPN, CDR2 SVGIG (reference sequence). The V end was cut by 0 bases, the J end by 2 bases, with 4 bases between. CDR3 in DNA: TGTGCCTGGAGTGTTCCTAACACCGGGGAGCTGTTTTTT. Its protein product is CAWSVPNTGELFF.

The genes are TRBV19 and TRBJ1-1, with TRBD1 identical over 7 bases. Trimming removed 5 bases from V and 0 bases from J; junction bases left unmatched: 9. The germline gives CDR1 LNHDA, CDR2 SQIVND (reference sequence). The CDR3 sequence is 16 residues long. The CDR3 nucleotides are TGTGCCAGTAGTCCCGGGGACAGACCCATGAACACTGAAGCTTTCTTT. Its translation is CASSPGDRPMNTEAFF.

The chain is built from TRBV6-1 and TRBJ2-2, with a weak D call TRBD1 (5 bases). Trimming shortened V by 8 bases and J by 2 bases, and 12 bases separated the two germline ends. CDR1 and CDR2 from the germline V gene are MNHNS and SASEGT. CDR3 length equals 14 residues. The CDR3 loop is CASETDFNTGELFF. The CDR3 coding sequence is TGTGCCAGCGAGACAGATTTCAACACCGGGGAGCTGTTTTTT.

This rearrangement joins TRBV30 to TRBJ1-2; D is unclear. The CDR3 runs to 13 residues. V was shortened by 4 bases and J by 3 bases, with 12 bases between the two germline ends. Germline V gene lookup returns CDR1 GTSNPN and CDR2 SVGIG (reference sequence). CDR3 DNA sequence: TGTGCCTGGACTTTACAGCCATACTATGGCTACACCTTC. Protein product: CAWTLQPYYGYTF.

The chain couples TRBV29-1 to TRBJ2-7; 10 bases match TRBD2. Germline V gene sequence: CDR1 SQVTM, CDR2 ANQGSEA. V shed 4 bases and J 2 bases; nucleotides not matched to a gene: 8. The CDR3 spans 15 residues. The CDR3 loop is CSVVELAGDPYEQYF. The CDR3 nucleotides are TGCAGCGTTGTGGAGCTAGCGGGAGATCCCTACGAGCAGTACTTC.

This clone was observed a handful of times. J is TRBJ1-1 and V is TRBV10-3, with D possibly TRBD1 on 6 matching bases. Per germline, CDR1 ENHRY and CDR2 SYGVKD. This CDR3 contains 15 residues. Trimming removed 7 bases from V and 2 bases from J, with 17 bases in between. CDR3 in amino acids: CAINNRDGENTEAFF. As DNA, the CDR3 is TGTGCCATCAACAACAGGGATGGGGAAAACACTGAAGCTTTCTTT.